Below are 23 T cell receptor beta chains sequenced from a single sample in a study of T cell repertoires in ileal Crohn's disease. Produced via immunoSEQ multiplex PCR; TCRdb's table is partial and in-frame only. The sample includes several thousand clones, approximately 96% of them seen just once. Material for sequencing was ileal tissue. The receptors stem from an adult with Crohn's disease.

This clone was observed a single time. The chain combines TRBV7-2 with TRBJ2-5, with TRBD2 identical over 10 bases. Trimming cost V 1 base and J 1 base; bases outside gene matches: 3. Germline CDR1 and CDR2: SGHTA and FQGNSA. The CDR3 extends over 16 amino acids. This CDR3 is CASSLGSSGGQETQYF. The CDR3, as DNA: TGTGCCAGCAGCTTAGGGTCTAGCGGGGGCCAAGAGACCCAGTACTTC.

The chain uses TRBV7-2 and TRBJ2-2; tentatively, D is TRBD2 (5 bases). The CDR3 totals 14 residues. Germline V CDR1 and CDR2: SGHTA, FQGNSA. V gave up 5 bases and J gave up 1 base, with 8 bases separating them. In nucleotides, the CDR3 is TGTGCCAGCAGCGTAGGAGGGAACACCGGGGAGCTGTTTTTT. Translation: CASSVGGNTGELFF.

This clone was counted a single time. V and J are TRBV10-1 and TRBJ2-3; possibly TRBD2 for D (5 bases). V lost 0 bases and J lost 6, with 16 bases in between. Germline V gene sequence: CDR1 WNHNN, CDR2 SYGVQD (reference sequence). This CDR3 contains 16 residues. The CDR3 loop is CASSESRADSEDTQYF. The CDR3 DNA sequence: TGCGCCAGCAGTGAGTCGAGGGCGGATTCGGAGGATACGCAGTATTTT.

The CDR3 here is CASSFWTGQCSYEQYV. CDR3 DNA sequence: TGTGCCAGCAGTTTCTGGACCGGACAGTGCTCCTACGAGCAGTACGTC. The chain uses TRBV28 and TRBJ2-7; D perhaps matches TRBD1 (6 bases). Germline V gene sequence: CDR1 MDHEN, CDR2 SYDVKM. V lost 3 bases, J lost 0 bases, and 15 bases lay in between. CDR3 length: 16 amino acids.

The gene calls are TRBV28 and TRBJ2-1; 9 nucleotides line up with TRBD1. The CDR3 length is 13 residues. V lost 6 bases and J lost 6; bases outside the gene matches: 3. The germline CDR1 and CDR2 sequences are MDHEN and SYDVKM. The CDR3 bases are TGTGCCAGCAGCTTGGACAGGGGCAATGAGCAGTTCTTC. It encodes CASSLDRGNEQFF.

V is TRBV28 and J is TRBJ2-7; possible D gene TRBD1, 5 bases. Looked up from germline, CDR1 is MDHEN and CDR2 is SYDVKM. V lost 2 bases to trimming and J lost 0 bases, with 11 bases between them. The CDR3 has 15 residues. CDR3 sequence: CASSLMWGLSYEQYF. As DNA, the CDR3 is TGTGCCAGCAGTTTAATGTGGGGCCTCTCCTACGAGCAGTACTTC.

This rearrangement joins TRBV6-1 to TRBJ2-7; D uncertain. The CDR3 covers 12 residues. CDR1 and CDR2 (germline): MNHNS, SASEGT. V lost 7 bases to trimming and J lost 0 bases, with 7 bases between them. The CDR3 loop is CASNQVSYEQYF. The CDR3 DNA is TGTGCCAGCAATCAGGTCTCCTACGAGCAGTACTTC.

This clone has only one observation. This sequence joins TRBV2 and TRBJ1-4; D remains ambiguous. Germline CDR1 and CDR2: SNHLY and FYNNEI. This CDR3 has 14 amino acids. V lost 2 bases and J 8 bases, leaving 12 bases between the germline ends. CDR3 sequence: CASSESQLGEKLFF. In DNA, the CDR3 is TGTGCCAGCAGTGAAAGTCAGCTAGGCGAAAAACTGTTTTTT. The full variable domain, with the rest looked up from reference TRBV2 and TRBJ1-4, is EPEVTQTPSHQVTQMGQEVILRCVPISNHLYFYWYRQILGQKVEFLVSFYNNEISEKSEIFDDQFSVERPDGSNFTLKIRSTKLEDSAMYFCASSESQLGEKLFFGSGTQLSVL.

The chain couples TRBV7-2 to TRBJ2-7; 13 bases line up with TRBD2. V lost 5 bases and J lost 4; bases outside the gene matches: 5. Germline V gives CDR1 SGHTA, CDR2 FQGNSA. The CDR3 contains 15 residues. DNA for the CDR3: TGTGCCAGCAGCACGGGACTAGCGGGGATTTACGAGCAGTACTTC. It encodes CASSTGLAGIYEQYF.

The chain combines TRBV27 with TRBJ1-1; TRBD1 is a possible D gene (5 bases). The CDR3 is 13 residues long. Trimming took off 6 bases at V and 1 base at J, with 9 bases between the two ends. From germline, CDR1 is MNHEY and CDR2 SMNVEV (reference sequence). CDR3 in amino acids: CASSDRWNTEAFF. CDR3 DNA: TGTGCCAGCAGCGACAGATGGAACACTGAAGCTTTCTTT.

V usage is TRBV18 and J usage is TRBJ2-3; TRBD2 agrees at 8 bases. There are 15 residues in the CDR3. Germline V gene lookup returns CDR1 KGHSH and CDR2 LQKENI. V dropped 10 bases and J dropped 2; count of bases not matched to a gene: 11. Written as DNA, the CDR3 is TGTGCCACCGGGGGGGCCGGATTGAACACAGATACGCAGTATTTT. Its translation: CATGGAGLNTDTQYF.

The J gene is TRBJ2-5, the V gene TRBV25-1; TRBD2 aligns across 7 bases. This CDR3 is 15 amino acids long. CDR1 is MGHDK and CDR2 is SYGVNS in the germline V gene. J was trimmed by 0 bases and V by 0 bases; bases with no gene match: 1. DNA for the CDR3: TGTGCCAGCAGTGAATACCGGGGGGACCAAGAGACCCAGTACTTC. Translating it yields CASSEYRGDQETQYF.

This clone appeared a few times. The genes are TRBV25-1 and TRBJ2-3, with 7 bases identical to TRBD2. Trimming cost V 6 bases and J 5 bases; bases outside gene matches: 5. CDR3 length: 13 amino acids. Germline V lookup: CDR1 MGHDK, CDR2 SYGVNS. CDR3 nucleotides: TGTGCCAGCAGCCGACTAGCTGGAGATACGCAGTATTTT. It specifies CASSRLAGDTQYF. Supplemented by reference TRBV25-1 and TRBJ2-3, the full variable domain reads EADIYQTPRYLVIGTGKKITLECSQTMGHDKMYWYQQDPGMELHLIHYSYGVNSTEKGDLSSESTVSRIRTEHFPLTLESARPSHTSQYLCASSRLAGDTQYFGPGTRLTVL.

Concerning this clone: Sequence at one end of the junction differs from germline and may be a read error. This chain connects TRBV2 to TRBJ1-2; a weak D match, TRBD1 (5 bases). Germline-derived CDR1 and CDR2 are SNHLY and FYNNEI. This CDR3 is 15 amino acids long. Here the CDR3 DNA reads TGTGCCAGCAGAGAAGGGTCAGGGCTCTATAATGGCTACACCTTC. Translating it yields CASREGSGLYNGYTF.

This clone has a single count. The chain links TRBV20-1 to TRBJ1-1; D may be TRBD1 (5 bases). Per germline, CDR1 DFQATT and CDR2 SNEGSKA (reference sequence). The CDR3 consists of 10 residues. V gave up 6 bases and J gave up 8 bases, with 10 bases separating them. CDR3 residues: CSAGAEEAFF. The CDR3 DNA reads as TGCAGTGCAGGGGCGGAGGAAGCTTTCTTT.

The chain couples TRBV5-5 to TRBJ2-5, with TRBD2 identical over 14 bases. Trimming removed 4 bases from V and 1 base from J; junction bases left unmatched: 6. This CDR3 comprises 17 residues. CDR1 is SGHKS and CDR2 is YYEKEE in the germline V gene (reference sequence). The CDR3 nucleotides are TGTGCCAGCAGCCCGGGACTAGCGGGGGCGTTCCAAGAGACCCAGTACTTC. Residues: CASSPGLAGAFQETQYF.

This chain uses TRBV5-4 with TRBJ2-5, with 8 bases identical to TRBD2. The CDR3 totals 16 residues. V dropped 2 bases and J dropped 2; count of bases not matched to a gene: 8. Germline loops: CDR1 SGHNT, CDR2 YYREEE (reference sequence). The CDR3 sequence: CASSFPGLGVQETQYF. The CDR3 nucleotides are TGTGCCAGCAGCTTTCCGGGACTAGGAGTGCAAGAGACCCAGTACTTC. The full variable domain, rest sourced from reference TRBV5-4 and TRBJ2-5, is ETGVTQSPTHLIKTRGQQVTLRCSSQSGHNTVSWYQQALGQGPQFIFQYYREEENGRGNFPPRFSGLQFPNYSSELNVNALELDDSALYLCASSFPGLGVQETQYFGPGTRLLVL.

CDR3 sequence reads: CASVQGGIGTEAFF. The CDR3 nucleotides are TGTGCCAGCGTTCAGGGAGGAATTGGCACTGAAGCTTTCTTT. The chain is built from TRBV6-6 and TRBJ1-1; possible D gene TRBD1, 5 bases. The CDR3 length is 14 residues. Trimming cost V 8 bases and J 4 bases, with 17 bases left between them. Germline CDR1 is MNHNY and CDR2 is SVGAGI (reference sequence).

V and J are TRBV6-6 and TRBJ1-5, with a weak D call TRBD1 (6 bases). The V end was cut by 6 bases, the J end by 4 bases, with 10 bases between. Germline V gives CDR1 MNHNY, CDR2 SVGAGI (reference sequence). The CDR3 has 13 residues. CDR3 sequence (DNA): TGTGCCAGCAGACCCGACAGGAATCAGCCCCAGCATTTT. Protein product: CASRPDRNQPQHF.

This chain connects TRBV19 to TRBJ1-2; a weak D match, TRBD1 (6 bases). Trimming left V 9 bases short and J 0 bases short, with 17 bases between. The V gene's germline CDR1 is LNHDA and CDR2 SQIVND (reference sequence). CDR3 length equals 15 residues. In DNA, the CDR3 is TGTGCCAGCAACAGGGAACGGGCGCCTAACTATGGCTACACCTTC. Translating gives CASNRERAPNYGYTF.

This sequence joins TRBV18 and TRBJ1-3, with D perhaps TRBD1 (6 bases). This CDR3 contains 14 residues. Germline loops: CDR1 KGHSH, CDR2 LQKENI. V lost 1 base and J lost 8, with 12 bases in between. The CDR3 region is CASSPLPGADTIYF. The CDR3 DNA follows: TGTGCCAGCTCACCACTGCCAGGGGCGGACACCATATATTTT.

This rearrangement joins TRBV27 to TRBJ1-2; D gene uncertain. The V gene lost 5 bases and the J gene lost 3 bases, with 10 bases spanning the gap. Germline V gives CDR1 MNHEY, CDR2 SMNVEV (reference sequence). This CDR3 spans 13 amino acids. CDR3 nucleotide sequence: TGTGCCAGCAGTCCTTATGGAGACTATGGCTACACCTTC. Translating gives CASSPYGDYGYTF.

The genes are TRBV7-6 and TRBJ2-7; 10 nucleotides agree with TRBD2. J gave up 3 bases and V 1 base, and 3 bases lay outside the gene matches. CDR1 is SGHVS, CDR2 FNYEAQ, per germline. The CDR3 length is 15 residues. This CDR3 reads CASSLVTSGDYEQYF. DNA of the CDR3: TGTGCCAGCAGCTTAGTTACTAGCGGGGACTACGAGCAGTACTTC. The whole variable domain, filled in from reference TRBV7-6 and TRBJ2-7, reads GAGVSQSPRYKVTKRGQDVALRCDPISGHVSLYWYRQALGQGPEFLTYFNYEAQQDKSGLPNDRFSAERPEGSISTLTIQRTEQRDSAMYRCASSLVTSGDYEQYFGPGTRLTVT.